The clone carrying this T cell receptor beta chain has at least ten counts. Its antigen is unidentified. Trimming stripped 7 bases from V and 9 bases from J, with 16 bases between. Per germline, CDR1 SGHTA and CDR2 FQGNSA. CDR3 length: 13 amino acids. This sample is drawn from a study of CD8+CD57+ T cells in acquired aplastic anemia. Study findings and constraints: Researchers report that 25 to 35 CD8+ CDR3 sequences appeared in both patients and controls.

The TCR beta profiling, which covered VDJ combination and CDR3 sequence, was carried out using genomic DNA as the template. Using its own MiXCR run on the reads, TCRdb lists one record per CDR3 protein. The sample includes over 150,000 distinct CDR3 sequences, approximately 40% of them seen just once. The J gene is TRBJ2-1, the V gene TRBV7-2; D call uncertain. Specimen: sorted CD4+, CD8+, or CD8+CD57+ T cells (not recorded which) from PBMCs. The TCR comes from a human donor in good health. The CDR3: CASNSAVRPEQFF. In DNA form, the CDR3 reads TGTGCCAGCAACTCGGCCGTCCGCCCTGAGCAGTTCTTC.